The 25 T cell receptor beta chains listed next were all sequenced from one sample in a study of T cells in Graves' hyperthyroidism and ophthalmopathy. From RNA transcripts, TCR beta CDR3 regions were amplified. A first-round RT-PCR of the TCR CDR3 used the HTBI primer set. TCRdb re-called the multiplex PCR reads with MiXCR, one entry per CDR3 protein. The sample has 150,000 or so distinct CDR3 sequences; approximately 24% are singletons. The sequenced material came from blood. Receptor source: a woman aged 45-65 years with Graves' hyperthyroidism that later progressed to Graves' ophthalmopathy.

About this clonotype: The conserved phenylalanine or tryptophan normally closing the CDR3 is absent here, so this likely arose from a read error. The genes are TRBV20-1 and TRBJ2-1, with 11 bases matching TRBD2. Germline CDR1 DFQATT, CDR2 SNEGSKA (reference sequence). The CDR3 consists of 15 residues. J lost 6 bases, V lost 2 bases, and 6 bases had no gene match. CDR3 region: CSARKVAGGINEQFL. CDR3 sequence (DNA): TGCAGTGCTAGAAAAGTAGCGGGGGGGATCAATGAGCAGTTCCTC.

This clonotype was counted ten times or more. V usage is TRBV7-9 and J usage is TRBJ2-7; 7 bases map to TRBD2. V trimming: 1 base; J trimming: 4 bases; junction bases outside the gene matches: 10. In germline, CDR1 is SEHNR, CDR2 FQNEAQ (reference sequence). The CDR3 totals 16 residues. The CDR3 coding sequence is TGTGCCAGCAGCTTAGGTTCGGGCGGGAGCGTGTACGAGCAGTACTTC. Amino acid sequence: CASSLGSGGSVYEQYF.

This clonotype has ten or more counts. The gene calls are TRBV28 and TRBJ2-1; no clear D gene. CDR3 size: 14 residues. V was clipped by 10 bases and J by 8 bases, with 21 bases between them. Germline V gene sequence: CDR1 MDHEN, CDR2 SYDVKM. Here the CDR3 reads CAIIPLQRPHEQFF. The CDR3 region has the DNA TGTGCCATCATCCCCCTTCAACGCCCCCATGAGCAGTTCTTC.

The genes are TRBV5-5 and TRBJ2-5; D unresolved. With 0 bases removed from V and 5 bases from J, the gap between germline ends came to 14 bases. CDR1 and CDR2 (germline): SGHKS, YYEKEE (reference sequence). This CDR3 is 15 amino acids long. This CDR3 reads CASSLEGARGETQYF. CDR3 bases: TGTGCCAGCAGCTTGGAAGGAGCGCGTGGGGAGACCCAGTACTTC.

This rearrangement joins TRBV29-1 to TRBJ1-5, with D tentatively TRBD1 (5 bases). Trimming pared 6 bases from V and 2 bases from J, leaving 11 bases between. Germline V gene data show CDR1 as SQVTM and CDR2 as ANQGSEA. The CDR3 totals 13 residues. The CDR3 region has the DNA TGCAGCGTCAGGGATGGGGGCAATCAGCCCCAGCATTTT. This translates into CSVRDGGNQPQHF.

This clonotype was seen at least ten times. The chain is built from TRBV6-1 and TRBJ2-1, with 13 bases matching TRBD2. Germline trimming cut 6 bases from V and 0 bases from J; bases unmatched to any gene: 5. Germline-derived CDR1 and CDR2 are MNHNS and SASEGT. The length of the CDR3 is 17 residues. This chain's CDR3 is CASSHTSGRVSYNEQFF. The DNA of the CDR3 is TGTGCCAGCAGCCATACTAGCGGGAGGGTCTCCTACAATGAGCAGTTCTTC.

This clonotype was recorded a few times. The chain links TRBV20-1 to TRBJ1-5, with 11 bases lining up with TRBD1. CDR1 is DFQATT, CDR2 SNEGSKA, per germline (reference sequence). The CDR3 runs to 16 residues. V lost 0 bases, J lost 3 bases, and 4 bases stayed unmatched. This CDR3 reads CSARDWDRGDNQPQHF. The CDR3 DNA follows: TGCAGTGCTAGAGATTGGGACAGGGGGGACAATCAGCCCCAGCATTTT.

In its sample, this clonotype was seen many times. CDR3 bases: TGTGCCAGCAGACTGACAGGGGGCTATGGCTACACCTTC. Amino acid sequence: CASRLTGGYGYTF. The chain carries TRBV3-1 and TRBJ1-2; 9 nucleotides match TRBD1. The CDR3 spans 13 residues. The V gene end was trimmed by 6 bases and the J gene end by 4 bases; junction bases not matched to a gene: 3. Germline assignment: CDR1 LGHDT and CDR2 YNNKEL (reference sequence). The full variable domain, completed using reference TRBV3-1 and TRBJ1-2, is DTAVSQTPKYLVTQMGNDKSIKCEQNLGHDTMYWYKQDSKKFLKIMFSYNNKELIINETVPNRFSPKSPDKAHLNLHINSLELGDSAVYFCASRLTGGYGYTFGSGTRLTVV.

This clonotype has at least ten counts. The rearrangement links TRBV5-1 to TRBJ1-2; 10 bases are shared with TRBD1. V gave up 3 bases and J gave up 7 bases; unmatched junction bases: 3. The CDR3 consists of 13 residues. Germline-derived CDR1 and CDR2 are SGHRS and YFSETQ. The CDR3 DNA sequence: TGCGCCAGCAGCTGGGGACAGGGGACTGGCTACACCTTC. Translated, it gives CASSWGQGTGYTF. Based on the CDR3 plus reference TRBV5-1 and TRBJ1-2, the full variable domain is KAGVTQTPRYLIKTRGQQVTLSCSPISGHRSVSWYQQTPGQGLQFLFEYFSETQRNKGNFPGRFSGRQFSNSRSEMNVSTLELGDSALYLCASSWGQGTGYTFGSGTRLTVV.

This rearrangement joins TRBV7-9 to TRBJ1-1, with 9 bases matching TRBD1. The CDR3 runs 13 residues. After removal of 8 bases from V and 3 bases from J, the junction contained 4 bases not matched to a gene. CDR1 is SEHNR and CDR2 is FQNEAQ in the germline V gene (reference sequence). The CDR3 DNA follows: TGTGCCAGCGGACAGGGGAGGGACACTGAAGCTTTCTTT. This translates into CASGQGRDTEAFF.

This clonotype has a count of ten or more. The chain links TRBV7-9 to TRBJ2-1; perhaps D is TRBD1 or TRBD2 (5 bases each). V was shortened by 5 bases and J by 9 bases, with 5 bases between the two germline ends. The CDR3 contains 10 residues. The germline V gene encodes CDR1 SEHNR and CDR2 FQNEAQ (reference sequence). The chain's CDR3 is CASSGGEQFF. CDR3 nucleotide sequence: TGTGCCAGCAGCGGGGGTGAGCAGTTCTTC. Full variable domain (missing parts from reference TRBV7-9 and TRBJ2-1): DTGVSQNPRHKITKRGQNVTFRCDPISEHNRLYWYRQTLGQGPEFLTYFQNEAQLEKSRLLSDRFSAERPKGSFSTLEIQRTEQGDSAMYLCASSGGEQFFGPGTRLTVL.

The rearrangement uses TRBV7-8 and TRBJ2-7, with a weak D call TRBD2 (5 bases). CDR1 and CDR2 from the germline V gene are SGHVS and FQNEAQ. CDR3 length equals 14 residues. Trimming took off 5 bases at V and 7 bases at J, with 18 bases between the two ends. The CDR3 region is CASSHGLTGWEQYF. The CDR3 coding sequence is TGTGCCAGCAGCCACGGACTGACGGGGTGGGAGCAGTACTTC.

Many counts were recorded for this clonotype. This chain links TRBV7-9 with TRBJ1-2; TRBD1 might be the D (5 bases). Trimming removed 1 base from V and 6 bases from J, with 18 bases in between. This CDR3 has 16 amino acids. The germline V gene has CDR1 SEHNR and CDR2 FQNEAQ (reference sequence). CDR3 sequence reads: CASSLDAAHRGDGYTF. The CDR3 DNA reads TGTGCCAGCAGCTTAGATGCCGCGCATCGGGGCGATGGCTACACCTTC.

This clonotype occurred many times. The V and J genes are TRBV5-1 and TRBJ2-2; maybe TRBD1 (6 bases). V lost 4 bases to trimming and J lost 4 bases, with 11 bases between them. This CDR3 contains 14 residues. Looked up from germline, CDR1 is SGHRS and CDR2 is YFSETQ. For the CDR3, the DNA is TGCGCCAGCAGCGCGACAGGATTCACCGGGGAGCTGTTTTTT. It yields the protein CASSATGFTGELFF.

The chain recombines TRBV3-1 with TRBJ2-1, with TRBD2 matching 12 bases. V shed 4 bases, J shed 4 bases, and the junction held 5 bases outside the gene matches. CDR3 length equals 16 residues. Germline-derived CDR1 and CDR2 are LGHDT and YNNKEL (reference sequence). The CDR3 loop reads CASSPLTSGSYNEQFF. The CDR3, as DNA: TGTGCCAGCAGCCCCCTGACTAGCGGGAGTTACAATGAGCAGTTCTTC.

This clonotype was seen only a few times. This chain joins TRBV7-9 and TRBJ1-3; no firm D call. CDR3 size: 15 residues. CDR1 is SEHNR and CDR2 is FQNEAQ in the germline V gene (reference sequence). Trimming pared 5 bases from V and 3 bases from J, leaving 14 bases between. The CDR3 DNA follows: TGTGCCAGCAGCCCTGGAGGGCAGCGTGGAAACACCATATATTTT. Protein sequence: CASSPGGQRGNTIYF.

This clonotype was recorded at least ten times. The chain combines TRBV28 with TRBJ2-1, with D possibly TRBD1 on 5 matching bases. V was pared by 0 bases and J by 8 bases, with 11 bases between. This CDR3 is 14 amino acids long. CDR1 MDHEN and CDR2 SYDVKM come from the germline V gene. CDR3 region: CASSLWRQGDEQFF. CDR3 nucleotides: TGTGCCAGCAGTTTATGGCGGCAGGGTGATGAGCAGTTCTTC.

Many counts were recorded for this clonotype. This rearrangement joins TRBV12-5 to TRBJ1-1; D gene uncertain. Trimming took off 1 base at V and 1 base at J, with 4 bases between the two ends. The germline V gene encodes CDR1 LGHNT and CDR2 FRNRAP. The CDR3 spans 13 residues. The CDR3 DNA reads TGTGCTAGTGGTTTGGGGGGGAACACTGAAGCTTTCTTT. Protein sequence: CASGLGGNTEAFF.

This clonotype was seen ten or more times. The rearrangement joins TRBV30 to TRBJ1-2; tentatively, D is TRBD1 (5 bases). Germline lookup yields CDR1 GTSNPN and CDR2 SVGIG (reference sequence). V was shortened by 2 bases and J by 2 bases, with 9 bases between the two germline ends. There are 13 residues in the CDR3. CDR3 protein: CAWSWQGNYGYTF. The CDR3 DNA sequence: TGTGCCTGGAGTTGGCAGGGAAACTATGGCTACACCTTC.

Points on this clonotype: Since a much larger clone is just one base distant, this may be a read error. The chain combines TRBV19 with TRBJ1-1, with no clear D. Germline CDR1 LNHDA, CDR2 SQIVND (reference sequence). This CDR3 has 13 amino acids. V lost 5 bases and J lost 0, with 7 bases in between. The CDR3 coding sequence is TGTGCCAGTAGTGTAGTCCTGAACACTGAAGCTTTCTTT. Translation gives CASSVVLNTEAFF.

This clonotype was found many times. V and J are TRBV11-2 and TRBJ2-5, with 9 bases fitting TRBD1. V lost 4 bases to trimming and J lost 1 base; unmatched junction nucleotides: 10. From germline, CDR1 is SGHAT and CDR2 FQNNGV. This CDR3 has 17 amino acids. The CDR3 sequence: CASSYPPGQGPQETQYF. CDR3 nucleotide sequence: TGTGCCAGCAGCTACCCGCCGGGACAGGGTCCCCAAGAGACCCAGTACTTC.

The CDR3 region is CSVEGLAVYNEQFF. CDR3 nucleotide sequence: TGCAGCGTTGAAGGACTAGCGGTATACAATGAGCAGTTCTTC. The chain uses TRBV29-1 and TRBJ2-1; 9 bases fit TRBD2. This CDR3 contains 14 residues. CDR1 and CDR2 (germline): SQVTM, ANQGSEA. Germline trimming cut 1 base from V and 4 bases from J; bases unmatched to any gene: 2.

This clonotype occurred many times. Here the CDR3 DNA reads TGCGCCAGCAGCCAAGAGCCCGGAAAAGAGACCCAGTACTTC. As protein: CASSQEPGKETQYF. The chain combines TRBV4-1 with TRBJ2-5; no clear D gene. Looked up from germline, CDR1 is MGHRA and CDR2 is YSYEKL. The CDR3 totals 14 residues. Trimming removed 0 bases from V and 3 bases from J, with 8 bases in between.

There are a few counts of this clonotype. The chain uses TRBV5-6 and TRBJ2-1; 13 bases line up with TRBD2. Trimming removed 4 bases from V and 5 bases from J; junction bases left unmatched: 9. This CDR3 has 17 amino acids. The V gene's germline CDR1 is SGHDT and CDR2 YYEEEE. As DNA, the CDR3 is TGTGCCAGCAGCGAGGGACTAGCGGGATCCGGCAACAATGAGCAGTTCTTC. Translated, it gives CASSEGLAGSGNNEQFF.

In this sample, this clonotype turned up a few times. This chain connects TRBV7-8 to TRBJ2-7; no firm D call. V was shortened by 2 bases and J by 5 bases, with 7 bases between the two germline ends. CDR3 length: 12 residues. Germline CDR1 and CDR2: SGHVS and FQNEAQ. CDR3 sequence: CASSLSLDEQYF. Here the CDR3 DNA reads TGTGCCAGCAGCTTATCCCTTGACGAGCAGTACTTC.